Each of the 27 T cell receptor beta chains below was sequenced from the same sample in a study of T cells after yellow fever vaccination. TCRdb re-called the 5' RACE reads through MiXCR, storing one row per CDR3 protein. In the table there are about 73,000 distinct CDR3 sequences, roughly 7.4% of which are singletons. The sequences come from CD8+ T cells sorted from PBMCs, collected on the day of the yellow fever booster vaccination. Receptors were obtained from a man between 25 and 39 years old who received the YFV17D yellow fever vaccine.

This sequence joins TRBV6-5 and TRBJ2-5; D is unclear. The CDR3 length is 13 residues. The germline V gene encodes CDR1 MNHEY and CDR2 SVGAGI. The V end lost 5 bases, the J end lost 5 bases, and 12 bases lay between the germline ends. Here the CDR3 DNA reads TGTGCCAGCAGTACCTACGAGAGGGAGACCCAGTACTTC. It codes for CASSTYERETQYF.

Only a few counts were recorded for this clonotype. The chain couples TRBV7-9 to TRBJ1-4, with TRBD1 matching 9 bases. Germline CDR1 reads SEHNR; CDR2 reads FQNEAQ (reference sequence). This CDR3 region has 15 residues. The J segment lost 6 bases and the V segment lost 8 bases, leaving 10 bases of the junction unmatched. The DNA for the CDR3 is TGTGCCAGCCGGGACGGGGGACAGGGTCATGAAAAACTGTTTTTT. Protein product: CASRDGGQGHEKLFF. The complete variable domain, with remaining parts taken from reference TRBV7-9 and TRBJ1-4, reads DTGVSQNPRHKITKRGQNVTFRCDPISEHNRLYWYRQTLGQGPEFLTYFQNEAQLEKSRLLSDRFSAERPKGSFSTLEIQRTEQGDSAMYLCASRDGGQGHEKLFFGSGTQLSVL.

There are many counts of this clonotype. J is TRBJ1-2 and V is TRBV12-3 or TRBV12-4, with D perhaps TRBD1 (5 bases). V was cut by 3 bases and J by 6 bases, with 8 bases left in between. This CDR3 has 12 residues. DNA of the CDR3: TGTGCCAGCAGTTTGGGGACGGATGGCTACACCTTC. It is translated as CASSLGTDGYTF.

The gene calls are TRBV9 and TRBJ2-7, with D possibly TRBD2 on 5 matching bases. The CDR3 spans 12 residues. Germline values: CDR1 SGDLS, CDR2 YYNGEE. Trimming cost V 3 bases and J 1 base, with 5 bases left between them. CDR3 bases: TGTGCCAGCAGCGGGAGGTCCTACGAGCAGTACTTC. It specifies CASSGRSYEQYF. Supplemented by reference TRBV9 and TRBJ2-7, the full variable domain reads DSGVTQTPKHLITATGQRVTLRCSPRSGDLSVYWYQQSLDQGLQFLIQYYNGEERAKGNILERFSAQQFPDLHSELNLSSLELGDSALYFCASSGRSYEQYFGPGTRLTVT.

This clonotype came up a few times. The chain joins TRBV7-6 to TRBJ2-2, with D possibly being TRBD1 (6 bases). The V and J ends lost 4 bases and 6 bases respectively, with 9 bases between them. CDR3 length: 13 residues. The germline V gene encodes CDR1 SGHVS and CDR2 FNYEAQ. The CDR3 is CASSSGDPGELFF. The CDR3 DNA follows: TGTGCCAGCAGCTCAGGGGACCCCGGGGAGCTGTTTTTT.

This clonotype was counted only a few times. The chain combines TRBV15 with TRBJ2-1; TRBD2 aligns across 10 bases. The CDR3 covers 19 residues. V lost 3 bases and J lost 2; bases outside the gene matches: 13. The germline V gene encodes CDR1 LNHNV and CDR2 YYDKDF (reference sequence). CDR3 DNA: TGTGCCACCAGCAGCATTTATCCGGGACTAGCGACTACCTACAATGAGCAGTTCTTC. This encodes CATSSIYPGLATTYNEQFF.

Comment on this clonotype: A much more abundant neighbour one base away suggests this may be a read error. J is TRBJ2-3 and V is TRBV6-1; TRBD2 agrees at 9 bases. The CDR3 length is 18 residues. The germline CDR1 and CDR2 sequences are MNHNS and SASEGT. CDR3 region: CARSAWALAGGRTDTQYF. Here the CDR3 DNA reads TGTGCCAGAAGTGCCTGGGCTCTGGCGGGAGGGCGGACAGATACGCAGTATTTT.

This clonotype came up many times. The V and J genes are TRBV25-1 and TRBJ2-1, with a possible D match to TRBD1 (6 bases). The CDR3 is made up of 14 amino acids. V lost 7 bases to trimming and J lost 14 bases, with 24 bases between them. CDR1 is MGHDK, CDR2 SYGVNS, per germline. CDR3 DNA: TGTGCCAGCACTCCGGGACAAGCGGTCCAAGTTGAGTTCTTC. Translated, it gives CASTPGQAVQVEFF. Full variable domain (missing parts from reference TRBV25-1 and TRBJ2-1): EADIYQTPRYLVIGTGKKITLECSQTMGHDKMYWYQQDPGMELHLIHYSYGVNSTEKGDLSSESTVSRIRTEHFPLTLESARPSHTSQYLCASTPGQAVQVEFFGPGTRLTVL.

This clonotype was seen a few times. The genes are TRBV18 and TRBJ2-7; 11 bases are a match to TRBD2. This CDR3 is 15 amino acids long. The germline V gene has CDR1 KGHSH and CDR2 LQKENI. The V and J ends lost 3 bases and 8 bases, in that order; junction bases with no gene match: 9. The CDR3 spells CASSPGRTSGSQQYF. The CDR3 coding sequence is TGTGCCAGCTCACCGGGAAGGACTAGCGGGTCACAGCAGTACTTC. Combining the CDR3 with reference TRBV18 and TRBJ2-7 gives the whole variable domain NAGVMQNPRHLVRRRGQEARLRCSPMKGHSHVYWYRQLPEEGLKFMVYLQKENIIDESGMPKERFSAEFPKEGPSILRIQQVVRGDSAAYFCASSPGRTSGSQQYFGPGTRLTVT.

The rearrangement joins TRBV27 to TRBJ2-7; D possibly corresponds to TRBD2 (6 bases). V lost 3 bases and J lost 6, with 15 bases in between. Germline V gene sequence: CDR1 MNHEY, CDR2 SMNVEV (reference sequence). This CDR3 is built from 14 residues. The CDR3 reads CASSFGGRLSEQYF. In nucleotides, the CDR3 is TGTGCCAGCAGTTTTGGGGGGAGATTGTCCGAGCAGTACTTC.

At least ten counts were recorded for this clonotype. The CDR3 DNA sequence: TGTGCCAGCAGTTTGGCGCCAGACACCGGGGAGCTGTTTTTT. The encoded protein is CASSLAPDTGELFF. The V gene is TRBV28, the J gene TRBJ2-2; D gene ambiguous. The CDR3 runs 14 residues. Trimming pared 3 bases from V and 3 bases from J, leaving 8 bases between. In germline, CDR1 is MDHEN, CDR2 SYDVKM.

The table lists this clonotype with a few counts. CDR3 nucleotide sequence: TGTGCCAGCAGATCAGGGGACGAGCAGTACTTC. Translating gives CASRSGDEQYF. V usage is TRBV6-5 and J usage is TRBJ2-7; tentatively, D is TRBD1 (6 bases). Germline V gene data show CDR1 as MNHEY and CDR2 as SVGAGI. V was pared by 6 bases and J by 5 bases, with 8 bases between. The CDR3 is 11 amino acids.

The CDR3 loop is CASSQTSGAAYEQYF. CDR3 in DNA: TGTGCCAGCAGTCAGACTAGCGGGGCCGCCTACGAGCAGTACTTC. The V and J genes are TRBV6-5 and TRBJ2-7; 11 bases are shared with TRBD2. Losses at the gene ends were 5 bases for V and 2 bases for J; bases not matched to a gene: 5. Germline V gene sequence: CDR1 MNHEY, CDR2 SVGAGI. CDR3 length equals 15 residues.

V and J are TRBV9 and TRBJ1-5; D may be TRBD1 (6 bases). From germline, CDR1 is SGDLS and CDR2 YYNGEE. The CDR3 covers 17 residues. With 2 bases removed from V and 0 bases from J, the gap between germline ends came to 15 bases. The CDR3 reads CASSVGRGLDSNQPQHF. DNA for the CDR3: TGTGCCAGCAGCGTCGGGCGGGGGCTAGATAGCAATCAGCCCCAGCATTTT.

This clonotype has more than one count but fewer than ten. The V call is TRBV4-1, the J call TRBJ2-7; D gene unclear. CDR3 length equals 13 residues. The ends were cut back, 4 bases at V and 4 bases at J, with 11 bases in the middle. The germline V gene encodes CDR1 MGHRA and CDR2 YSYEKL. CDR3 coding DNA: TGCGCCAGCAGCCCCGAGGTTGTGTACGAGCAGTACTTC. It yields the protein CASSPEVVYEQYF.

This clonotype was counted only a few times. The V and J genes are TRBV4-2 and TRBJ2-2, with a tentative D call TRBD2 (5 bases). Trimming took 4 bases from V and 0 from J, leaving 24 bases between them. The CDR3 runs to 20 residues. CDR1 and CDR2 from the germline V gene are LGHNA and YNFKEQ. The CDR3 loop reads CASSPESARTLLANTGELFF. The DNA of the CDR3 is TGTGCCAGCAGCCCAGAGTCGGCTAGAACCTTACTAGCGAACACCGGGGAGCTGTTTTTT.

The genes are TRBV20-1 and TRBJ2-7; no reliable D call. The germline V gene encodes CDR1 DFQATT and CDR2 SNEGSKA (reference sequence). The CDR3 totals 11 residues. Deletions cut 0 bases from V and 3 bases from J, with 3 bases between. DNA for the CDR3: TGCAGTGCTAGAGAGGACTACGAGCAGTACTTC. Amino acid sequence: CSAREDYEQYF.

The genes are TRBV12-5 and TRBJ2-1; 12 bases match TRBD2. V was clipped by 5 bases and J by 8 bases; unmatched bases: 7. The CDR3 contains 15 residues. Germline V gives CDR1 LGHNT, CDR2 FRNRAP. The chain's CDR3 is CASGRGLAGIDEQFF. In DNA, the CDR3 is TGTGCTAGTGGTAGAGGACTAGCGGGAATTGATGAGCAGTTCTTC.

This clonotype was seen many times. The chain links TRBV7-8 to TRBJ2-1; 10 nucleotides agree with TRBD2. V lost 4 bases, J lost 4 bases, and 4 bases stayed unmatched. The V gene's germline CDR1 is SGHVS and CDR2 FQNEAQ. The CDR3 consists of 15 residues. Written as DNA, the CDR3 is TGTGCCAGCAGCTCCGGGACTAGCGATTACAATGAGCAGTTCTTC. It translates to CASSSGTSDYNEQFF.

The rearrangement joins TRBV6-1 to TRBJ1-1; 8 positions match TRBD1. CDR3 length equals 14 residues. With V trimmed by 4 bases and J by 1 base, 2 bases remained unmatched. Per the germline V gene, CDR1 is MNHNS and CDR2 is SASEGT. The CDR3 bases are TGTGCCAGCAGTGGGACAGGGTCGAACACTGAAGCTTTCTTT. This translates into CASSGTGSNTEAFF.

V is TRBV7-9 and J is TRBJ2-7; 13 bases match TRBD2. Germline lookup yields CDR1 SEHNR and CDR2 FQNEAQ (reference sequence). Trimming cost V 4 bases and J 2 bases; bases outside gene matches: 5. The CDR3 spans 16 residues. The chain's CDR3 is CASSSSGTSGTYEQYF. The CDR3 DNA reads as TGTGCCAGCAGCTCCTCCGGGACTAGCGGGACCTACGAGCAGTACTTC.

V usage is TRBV27 and J usage is TRBJ2-7; 10 nucleotides match TRBD2. Germline assignment: CDR1 MNHEY and CDR2 SMNVEV (reference sequence). Trimming removed 3 bases from V and 4 bases from J; junction bases left unmatched: 6. The CDR3 is made up of 15 amino acids. CDR3 region: CASSFGAGGGYEQYF. In DNA form, the CDR3 reads TGTGCCAGCAGTTTCGGAGCGGGAGGGGGTTACGAGCAGTACTTC.

This clonotype appeared many times. The chain has TRBV6-2 or TRBV6-3 and TRBJ2-3, with 9 bases lining up with TRBD2. The germline V gene has CDR1 MNHEY and CDR2 SVGEGT. The V and J ends lost 7 bases and 7 bases, in that order; junction bases with no gene match: 12. The CDR3 loop spans 15 amino acids. The CDR3, as DNA: TGTGCCAGCACCCGTAGCGGGAGAGAACGGAATACGCAGTATTTT. The encoded protein is CASTRSGRERNTQYF.

This clonotype was observed at least ten times. V gene TRBV5-1 combines with J gene TRBJ2-1; a possible D gene is TRBD2 (5 bases). The germline V gene has CDR1 SGHRS and CDR2 YFSETQ. CDR3 length equals 16 residues. Trimming stripped 7 bases from V and 0 bases from J, with 17 bases between. CDR3: CASGELGRSSYNEQFF. The CDR3 bases are TGCGCCAGCGGCGAACTAGGACGGAGCTCCTACAATGAGCAGTTCTTC.

This clonotype has more than one count but fewer than ten. The CDR3 loop reads CASSVGGGYTF. The CDR3 nucleotides read TGTGCCAGCAGTGTCGGGGGGGGCTACACCTTC. The V gene is TRBV25-1, the J gene TRBJ1-2, with D possibly being TRBD1 (5 bases). Trimming pared 4 bases from V and 8 bases from J, leaving 8 bases between. Germline lookup yields CDR1 MGHDK and CDR2 SYGVNS. This CDR3 region has 11 residues.

The chain carries TRBV5-1 and TRBJ2-7; D is possibly TRBD2 (6 bases). Trimming pared 4 bases from V and 2 bases from J, leaving 16 bases between. The germline V gene has CDR1 SGHRS and CDR2 YFSETQ. The CDR3 sequence is 15 residues long. The DNA of the CDR3 is TGCGCCAGCAGCAAAACCGAGGCGGGAACCTACGAGCAGTACTTC. As protein: CASSKTEAGTYEQYF. The variable domain in full, completed from reference TRBV5-1 and TRBJ2-7, reads KAGVTQTPRYLIKTRGQQVTLSCSPISGHRSVSWYQQTPGQGLQFLFEYFSETQRNKGNFPGRFSGRQFSNSRSEMNVSTLELGDSALYLCASSKTEAGTYEQYFGPGTRLTVT.

This clonotype has more than one count but fewer than ten. This chain connects TRBV20-1 to TRBJ2-6; 7 bases are shared with TRBD1. Trimming at V came to 6 bases and at J to 0 bases, leaving 8 bases not matched to a gene. The CDR3 consists of 16 residues. Germline assignment: CDR1 DFQATT and CDR2 SNEGSKA (reference sequence). The CDR3 nucleotides are TGCAGTGCAACCGACAGGGAACTCTCTGGGGCCAACGTCCTGACTTTC. Protein: CSATDRELSGANVLTF.